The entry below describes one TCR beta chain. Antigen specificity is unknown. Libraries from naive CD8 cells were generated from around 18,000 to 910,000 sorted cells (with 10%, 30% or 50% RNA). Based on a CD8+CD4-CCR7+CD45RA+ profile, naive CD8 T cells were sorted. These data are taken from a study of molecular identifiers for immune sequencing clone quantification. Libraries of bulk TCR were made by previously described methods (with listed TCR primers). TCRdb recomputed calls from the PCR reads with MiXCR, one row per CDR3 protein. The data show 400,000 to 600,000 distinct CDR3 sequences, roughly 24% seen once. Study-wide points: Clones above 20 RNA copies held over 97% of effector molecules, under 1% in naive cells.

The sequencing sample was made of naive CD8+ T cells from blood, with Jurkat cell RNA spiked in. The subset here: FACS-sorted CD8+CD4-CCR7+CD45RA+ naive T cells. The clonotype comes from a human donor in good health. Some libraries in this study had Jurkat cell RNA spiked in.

CDR3 loop: CASSPGRAPFGTGELFF. CDR3 sequence (DNA): TGTGCCAGCAGCCCCGGGCGGGCTCCATTCGGCACCGGGGAGCTGTTTTTT. J is TRBJ2-2 and V is TRBV13, with D possibly being TRBD2 (5 bases). The CDR3 loop spans 17 amino acids. Per the germline V gene, CDR1 is PRHDT and CDR2 is FYEKMQ (reference sequence). V was shortened by 5 bases and J by 4 bases, with 20 bases between the two germline ends.